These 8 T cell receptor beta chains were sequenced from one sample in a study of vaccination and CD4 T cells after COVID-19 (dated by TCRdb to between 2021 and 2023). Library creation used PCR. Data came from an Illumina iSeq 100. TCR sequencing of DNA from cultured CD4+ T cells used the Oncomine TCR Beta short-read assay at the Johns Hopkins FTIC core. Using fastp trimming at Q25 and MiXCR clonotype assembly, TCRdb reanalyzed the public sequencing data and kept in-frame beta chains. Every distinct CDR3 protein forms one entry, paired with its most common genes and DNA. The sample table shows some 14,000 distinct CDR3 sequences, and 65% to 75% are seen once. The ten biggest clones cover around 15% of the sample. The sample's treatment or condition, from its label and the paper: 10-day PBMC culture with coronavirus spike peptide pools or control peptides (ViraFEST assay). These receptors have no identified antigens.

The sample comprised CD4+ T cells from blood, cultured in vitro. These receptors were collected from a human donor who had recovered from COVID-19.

The chain's CDR3 is CSVFLGLAGGPYEQYF. The DNA of the CDR3 is TGCAGCGTTTTCCTTGGACTAGCGGGAGGGCCATACGAGCAGTACTTC. This chain links TRBV29-1 with TRBJ2-7; 15 bases match TRBD2. The germline V gene encodes CDR1 SQVTM and CDR2 ANQGSEA. Germline trimming cut 5 bases from V and 4 bases from J; bases unmatched to any gene: 9. The CDR3 covers 16 residues.

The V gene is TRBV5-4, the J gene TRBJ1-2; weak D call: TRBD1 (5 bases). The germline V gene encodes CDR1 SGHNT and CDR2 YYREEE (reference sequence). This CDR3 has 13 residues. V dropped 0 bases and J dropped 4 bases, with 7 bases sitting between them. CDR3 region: CASSLGGSYGYTF. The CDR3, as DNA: TGTGCCAGCAGCTTGGGGGGCTCCTATGGCTACACCTTC. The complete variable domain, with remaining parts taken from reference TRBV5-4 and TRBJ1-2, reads ETGVTQSPTHLIKTRGQQVTLRCSSQSGHNTVSWYQQALGQGPQFIFQYYREEENGRGNFPPRFSGLQFPNYSSELNVNALELDDSALYLCASSLGGSYGYTFGSGTRLTVV.

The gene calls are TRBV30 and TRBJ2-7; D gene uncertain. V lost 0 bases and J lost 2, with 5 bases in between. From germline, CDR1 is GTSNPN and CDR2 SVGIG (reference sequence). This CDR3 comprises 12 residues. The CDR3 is CAWSVLPYEQYF. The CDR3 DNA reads TGTGCCTGGAGTGTACTTCCCTACGAGCAGTACTTC.

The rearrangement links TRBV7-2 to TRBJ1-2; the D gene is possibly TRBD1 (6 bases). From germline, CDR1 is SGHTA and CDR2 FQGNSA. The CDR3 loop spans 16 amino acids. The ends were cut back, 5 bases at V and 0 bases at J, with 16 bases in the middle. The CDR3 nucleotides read TGTGCCAGCAGCCTCCAGGGGTCCCTAGCTAACTATGGCTACACCTTC. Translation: CASSLQGSLANYGYTF.

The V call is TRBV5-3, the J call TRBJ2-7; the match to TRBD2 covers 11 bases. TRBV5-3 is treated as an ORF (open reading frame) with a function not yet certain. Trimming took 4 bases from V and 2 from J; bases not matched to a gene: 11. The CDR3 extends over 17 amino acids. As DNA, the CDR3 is TGTGCCAGAAGCCTTAGGACCGGGACTAGCGGCCCCTACGAGCAGTACTTC. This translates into CARSLRTGTSGPYEQYF.

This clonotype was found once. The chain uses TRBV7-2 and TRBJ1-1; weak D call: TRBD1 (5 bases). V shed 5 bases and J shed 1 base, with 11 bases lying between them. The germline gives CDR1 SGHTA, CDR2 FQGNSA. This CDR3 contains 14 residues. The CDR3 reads CASSRLGGNTEAFF. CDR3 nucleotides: TGTGCCAGCAGCCGCTTGGGGGGGAACACTGAAGCTTTCTTT.

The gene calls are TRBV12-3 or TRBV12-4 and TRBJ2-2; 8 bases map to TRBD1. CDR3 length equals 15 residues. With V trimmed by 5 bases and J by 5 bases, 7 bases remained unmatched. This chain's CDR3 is CASSPRQGRTGELFF. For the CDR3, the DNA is TGTGCCAGCAGTCCGCGACAGGGGAGGACCGGGGAGCTGTTTTTT.

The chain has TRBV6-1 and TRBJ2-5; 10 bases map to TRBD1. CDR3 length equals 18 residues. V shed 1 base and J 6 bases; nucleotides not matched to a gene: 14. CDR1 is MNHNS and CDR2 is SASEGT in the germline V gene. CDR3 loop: CASSEVLSGQGSRKTQYF. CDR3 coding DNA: TGTGCCAGCAGTGAAGTGTTATCGGGACAGGGGAGTCGAAAGACCCAGTACTTC.